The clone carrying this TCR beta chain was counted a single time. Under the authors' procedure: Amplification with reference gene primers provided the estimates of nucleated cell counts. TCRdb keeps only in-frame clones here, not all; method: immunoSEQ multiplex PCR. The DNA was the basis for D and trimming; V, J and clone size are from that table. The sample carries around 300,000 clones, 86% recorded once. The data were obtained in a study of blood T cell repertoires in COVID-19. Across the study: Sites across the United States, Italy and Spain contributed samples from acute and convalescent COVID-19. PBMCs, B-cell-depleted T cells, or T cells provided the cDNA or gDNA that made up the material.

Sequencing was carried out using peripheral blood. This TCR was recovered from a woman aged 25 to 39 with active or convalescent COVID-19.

Here the CDR3 reads CASSSGQAVGYEKLFF. The CDR3 DNA is TGTGCCAGCAGTAGCGGACAGGCGGTAGGCTACGAAAAACTGTTTTTT. The gene calls are TRBV6-2 or TRBV6-3 and TRBJ1-4; 7 bases line up with TRBD1. The CDR3 has 16 amino acids. Looked up from germline, CDR1 is MNHEY and CDR2 is SVGEGT. V gave up 5 bases and J gave up 8 bases; unmatched junction bases: 14.